Only a few counts were recorded for the clone carrying this T cell receptor beta chain. The data were produced by immunoSEQ multiplex PCR, yet TCRdb's version contains in-frame clones alone and is incomplete. The sample gives over 55,000 clones, approximately 87% of which show up once; under 9.5% is in the top ten. The data derive from a study of blood T cell repertoires in COVID-19. After removal of 4 bases from V and 6 bases from J, the junction contained 10 bases not matched to a gene. The CDR3 contains 15 residues. CDR1 and CDR2 from the germline V gene are SGHDT and YYEEEE. This chain connects TRBV5-6 to TRBJ2-3, with 8 bases identical to TRBD2. This sequence originates from a man between 50 and 59 years old with active COVID-19. Sequencing was done on a sample of peripheral blood. The CDR3 protein is CASSNKAGVRDTQYF. Here the CDR3 DNA reads TGTGCCAGCAGCAACAAAGCGGGAGTCCGGGATACGCAGTATTTT.